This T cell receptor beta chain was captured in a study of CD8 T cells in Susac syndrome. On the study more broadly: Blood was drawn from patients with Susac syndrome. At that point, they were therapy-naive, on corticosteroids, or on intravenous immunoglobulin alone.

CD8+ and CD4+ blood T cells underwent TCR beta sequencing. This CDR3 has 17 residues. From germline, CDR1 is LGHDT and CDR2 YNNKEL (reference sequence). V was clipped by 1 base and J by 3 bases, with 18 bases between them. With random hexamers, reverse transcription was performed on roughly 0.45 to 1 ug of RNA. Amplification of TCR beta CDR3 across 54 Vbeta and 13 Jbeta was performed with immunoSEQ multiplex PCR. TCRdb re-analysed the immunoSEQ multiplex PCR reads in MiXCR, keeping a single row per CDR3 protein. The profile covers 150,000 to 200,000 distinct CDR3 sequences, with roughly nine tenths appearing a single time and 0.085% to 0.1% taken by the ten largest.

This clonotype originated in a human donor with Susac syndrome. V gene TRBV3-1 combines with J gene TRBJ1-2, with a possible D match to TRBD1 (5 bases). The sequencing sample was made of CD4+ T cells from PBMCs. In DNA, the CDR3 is TGTGCCAGCAGCCAAGTCCGGGCAGGGAACGGTGACTATGGCTACACCTTC. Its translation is CASSQVRAGNGDYGYTF.